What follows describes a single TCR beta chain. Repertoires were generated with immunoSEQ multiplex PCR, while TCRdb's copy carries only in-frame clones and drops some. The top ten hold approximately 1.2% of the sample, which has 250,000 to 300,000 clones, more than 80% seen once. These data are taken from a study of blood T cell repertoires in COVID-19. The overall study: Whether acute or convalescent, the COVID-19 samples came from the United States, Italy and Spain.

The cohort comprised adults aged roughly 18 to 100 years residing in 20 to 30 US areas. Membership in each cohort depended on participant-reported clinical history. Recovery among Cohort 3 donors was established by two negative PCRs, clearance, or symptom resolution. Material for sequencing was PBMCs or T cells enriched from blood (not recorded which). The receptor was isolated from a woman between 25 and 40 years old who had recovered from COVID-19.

Here the CDR3 reads CATSRPTGNTGELFF. CDR3 in DNA: TGTGCCACCAGCAGACCTACAGGGAATACCGGGGAGCTGTTTTTT. V gene TRBV15 combines with J gene TRBJ2-2; D possibly corresponds to TRBD1 (6 bases). Germline V gene data show CDR1 as LNHNV and CDR2 as YYDKDF (reference sequence). The CDR3 has 15 amino acids. V dropped 2 bases and J dropped 5 bases, with 12 bases sitting between them.